The T cell receptor (beta chain) described here comes from a study of T cells after yellow fever vaccination. About the study: Each of the EM, EMRA, CM and Tscm memory subsets was sorted based on CD3, CD45RA, CCR7 and CD95.

The sample holds many counts of this clonotype. The CDR3 consists of 13 residues. Germline V CDR1 and CDR2: SGHRS, YFSETQ. V trimming: 4 bases; J trimming: 4 bases; junction bases outside the gene matches: 4. Study-wide findings and caveats: FACS-sorted repertoires could contain abundant clonotypes contaminating from the bulk population. A small share of clonotypes appeared in both CD4 and CD8 compartments. Subsequent booster samples again held most clones from primary vaccination (roughly 95% CD4, 88% CD8).

TCRdb fed the 5' RACE reads into MiXCR, producing one record per CDR3 protein. The table shows roughly 30,000 distinct CDR3 sequences, with approximately 10% occurring only once. The material was PBMCs, either bulk or a sorted T-cell subset (CD4+, CD8+, memory, or dextramer-sorted; not recorded which), obtained more than 13 days after the first yellow fever vaccination. The chain joins TRBV5-1 to TRBJ1-1, with 7 bases matching TRBD1. The sequence was collected from a man between 18 and 29 years old who received the YFV17D yellow fever vaccine. CDR3 coding DNA: TGCGCCAGCAGCCCACAGGGGTTCACTGAAGCTTTCTTT. This gives the protein CASSPQGFTEAFF. The full variable domain, completed using reference TRBV5-1 and TRBJ1-1, is KAGVTQTPRYLIKTRGQQVTLSCSPISGHRSVSWYQQTPGQGLQFLFEYFSETQRNKGNFPGRFSGRQFSNSRSEMNVSTLELGDSALYLCASSPQGFTEAFFGQGTRLTVV.